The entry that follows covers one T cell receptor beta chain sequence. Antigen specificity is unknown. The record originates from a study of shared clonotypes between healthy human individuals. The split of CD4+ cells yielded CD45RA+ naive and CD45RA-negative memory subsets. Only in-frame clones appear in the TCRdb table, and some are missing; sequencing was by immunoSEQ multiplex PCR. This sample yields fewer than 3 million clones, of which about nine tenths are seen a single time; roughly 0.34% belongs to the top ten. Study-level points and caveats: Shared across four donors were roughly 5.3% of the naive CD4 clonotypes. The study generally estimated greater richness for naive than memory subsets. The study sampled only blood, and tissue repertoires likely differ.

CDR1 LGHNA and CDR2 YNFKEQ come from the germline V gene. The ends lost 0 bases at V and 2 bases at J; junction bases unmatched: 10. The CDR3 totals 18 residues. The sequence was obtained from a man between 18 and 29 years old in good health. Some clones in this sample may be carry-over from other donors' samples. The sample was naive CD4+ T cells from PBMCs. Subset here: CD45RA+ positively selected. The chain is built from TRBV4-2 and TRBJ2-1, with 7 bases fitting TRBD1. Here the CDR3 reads CASSQEPKGAGPYNEQFF. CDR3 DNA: TGTGCCAGCAGCCAAGAACCCAAGGGGGCGGGTCCCTACAATGAGCAGTTCTTC.